This T cell receptor (beta chain) was sequenced in a study of PD-L1 blockade in urothelial cancer. The overall study: Blood was subjected to analysis at 3 weeks (second dose) and 6 weeks following treatment start. T cells numbered a median of 141,255 in the blood samples. Regarding the study as a whole: Pretreatment clonality of the blood TCR repertoire below the median was predictive of superior survival.

TCRdb's table, derived via immunoSEQ multiplex PCR, lists solely in-frame clones and lacks some. The sample records tens of thousands of clones, 87% being singletons. A note on this clone: Its antigen is as yet unknown.

CDR1 and CDR2 (germline): MRHNA, SNTAGT. V lost 5 bases to trimming and J lost 3 bases; unmatched junction nucleotides: 4. The CDR3 is 15 amino acids. Time point given: pretreatment peripheral blood. Samples were collected from each patient before treatment and during treatment. Each patient gave between 1 and 8 of them in total. The TCR originated in a woman aged 55-70 years with urothelial cancer. The chain recombines TRBV6-4 with TRBJ2-3, with 11 bases identical to TRBD1. The sample consisted of PBMCs, taken around atezolizumab (anti-PD-L1) treatment. The CDR3 DNA reads TGTGCCAGCAGTACCGGACAGGGGGCAACAGATACGCAGTATTTT. Its translation: CASSTGQGATDTQYF.